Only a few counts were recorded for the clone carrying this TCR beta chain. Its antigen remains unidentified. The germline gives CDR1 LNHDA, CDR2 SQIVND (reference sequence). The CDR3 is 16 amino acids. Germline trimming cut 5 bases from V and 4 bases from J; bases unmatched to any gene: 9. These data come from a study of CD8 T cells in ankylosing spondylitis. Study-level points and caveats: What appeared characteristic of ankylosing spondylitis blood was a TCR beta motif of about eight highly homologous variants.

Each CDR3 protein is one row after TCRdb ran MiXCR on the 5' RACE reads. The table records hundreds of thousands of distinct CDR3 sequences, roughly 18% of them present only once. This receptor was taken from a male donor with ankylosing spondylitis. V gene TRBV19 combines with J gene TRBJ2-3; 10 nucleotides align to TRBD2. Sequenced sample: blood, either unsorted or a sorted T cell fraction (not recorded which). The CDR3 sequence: CASSDGASGGADTQYF. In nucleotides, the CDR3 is TGTGCCAGTAGTGATGGGGCTAGCGGGGGCGCAGATACGCAGTATTTT.